This T cell receptor (beta chain) was documented in a study of T-cell memory formation after mild COVID-19. Overall study: Largely donor-specific sequence clusters came from a couple of donors. Study results and limitations: The main location of contracting CD4+ clones was CM and EM, and that of contracting CD8+ clones was EMRA.

The V and J ends lost 5 bases and 3 bases, in that order; junction bases with no gene match: 18. The CDR3 totals 19 residues. From germline, CDR1 is LGHNA and CDR2 YSLEER. TCRdb ran MiXCR on the 5' RACE reads and lists one entry per CDR3 protein. Here the sample spans 250,000 to 350,000 distinct CDR3 sequences, approximately 15% being singletons. Worth noting for this clonotype: Its antigen is currently unknown.

The TCR was taken from a man aged 18 to 30 who had mild COVID-19 (a few samples of this study predate the infection). Cell type and time point are not known. The specimen sequenced was PBMCs or a T cell subset sorted from them (not recorded which). The J gene is TRBJ2-3, the V gene TRBV4-3; 9 bases are shared with TRBD2. This chain's CDR3 is CASSSGGSLAGRNTDTQYF. Here the CDR3 DNA reads TGCGCCAGCAGCAGTGGGGGCAGTCTAGCGGGACGGAATACAGATACGCAGTATTTT.